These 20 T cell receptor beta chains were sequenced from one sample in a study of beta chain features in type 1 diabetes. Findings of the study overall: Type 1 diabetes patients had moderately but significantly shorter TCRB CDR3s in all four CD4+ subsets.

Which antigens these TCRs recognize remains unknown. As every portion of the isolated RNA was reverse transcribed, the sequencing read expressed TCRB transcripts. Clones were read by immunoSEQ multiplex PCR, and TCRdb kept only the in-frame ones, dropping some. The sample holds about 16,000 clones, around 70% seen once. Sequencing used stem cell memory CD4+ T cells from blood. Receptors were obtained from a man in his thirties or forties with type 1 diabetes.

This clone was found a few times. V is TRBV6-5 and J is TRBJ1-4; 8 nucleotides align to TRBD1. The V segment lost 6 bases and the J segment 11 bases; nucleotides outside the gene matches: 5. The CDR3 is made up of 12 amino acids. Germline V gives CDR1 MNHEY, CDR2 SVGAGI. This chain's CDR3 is CASSPGTGKLFF. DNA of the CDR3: TGTGCCAGCAGCCCTGGGACAGGCAAACTGTTTTTT.

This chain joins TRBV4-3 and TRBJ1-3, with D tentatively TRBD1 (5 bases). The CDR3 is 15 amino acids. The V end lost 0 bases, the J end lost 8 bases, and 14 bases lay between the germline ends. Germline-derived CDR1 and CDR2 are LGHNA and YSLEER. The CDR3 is CASSQDMWGSDTIYF. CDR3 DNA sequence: TGCGCCAGCAGCCAAGATATGTGGGGCTCGGACACCATATATTTT.

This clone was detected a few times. In nucleotides, the CDR3 is TGTGCCTGGAGTGGGGAGGCAACTAATGAAAAACTGTTTTTT. This encodes CAWSGEATNEKLFF. V usage is TRBV30 and J usage is TRBJ1-4, with D unresolved. The germline V gene has CDR1 GTSNPN and CDR2 SVGIG (reference sequence). The V end lost 1 base, the J end lost 0 bases, and 6 bases lay between the germline ends. The CDR3 spans 14 residues.

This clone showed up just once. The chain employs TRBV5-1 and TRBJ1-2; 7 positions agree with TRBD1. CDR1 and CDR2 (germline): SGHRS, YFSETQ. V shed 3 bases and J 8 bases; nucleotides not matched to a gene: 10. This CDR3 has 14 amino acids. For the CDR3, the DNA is TGCGCCAGCAGCTGGCCCGGGACAGATGGAGGCTACACCTTC. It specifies CASSWPGTDGGYTF.

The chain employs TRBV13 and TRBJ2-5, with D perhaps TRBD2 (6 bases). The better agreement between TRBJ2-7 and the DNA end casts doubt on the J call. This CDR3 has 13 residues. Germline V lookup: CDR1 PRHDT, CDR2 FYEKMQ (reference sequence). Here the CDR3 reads CASTPQAGHEQYF. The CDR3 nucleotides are TGTGCCAGCACCCCTCAAGCGGGCCACGAGCAGTACTTC.

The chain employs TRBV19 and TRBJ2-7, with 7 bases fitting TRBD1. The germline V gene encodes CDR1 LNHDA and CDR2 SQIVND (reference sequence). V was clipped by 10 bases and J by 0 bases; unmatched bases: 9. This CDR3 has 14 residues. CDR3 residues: CATRTGPSSYEQYF. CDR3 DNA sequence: TGTGCCACCAGGACAGGTCCGAGCTCCTACGAGCAGTACTTC. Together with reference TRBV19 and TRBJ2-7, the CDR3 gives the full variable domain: DGGITQSPKYLFRKEGQNVTLSCEQNLNHDAMYWYRQDPGQGLRLIYYSQIVNDFQKGDIAEGYSVSREKKESFPLTVTSAQKNPTAFYLCATRTGPSSYEQYFGPGTRLTVT.

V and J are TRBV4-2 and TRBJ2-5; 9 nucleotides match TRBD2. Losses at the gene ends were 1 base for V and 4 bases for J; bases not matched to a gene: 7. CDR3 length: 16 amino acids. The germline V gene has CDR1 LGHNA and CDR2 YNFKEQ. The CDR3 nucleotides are TGTGCCAGCAGCCAAGCTGGCGGGGGGGCCCGAGAGACCCAGTACTTC. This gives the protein CASSQAGGGARETQYF.

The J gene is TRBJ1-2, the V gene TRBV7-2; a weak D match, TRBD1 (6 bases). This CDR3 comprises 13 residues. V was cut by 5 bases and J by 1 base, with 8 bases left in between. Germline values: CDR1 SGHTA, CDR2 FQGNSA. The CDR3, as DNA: TGTGCCAGCAGCGTACAGGGTAACTATGGCTACACCTTC. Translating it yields CASSVQGNYGYTF.

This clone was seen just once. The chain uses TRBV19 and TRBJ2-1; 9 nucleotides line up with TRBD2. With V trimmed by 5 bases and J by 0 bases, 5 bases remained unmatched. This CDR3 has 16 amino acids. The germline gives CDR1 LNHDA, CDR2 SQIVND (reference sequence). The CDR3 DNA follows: TGTGCCAGTAGTGGGATAGCGGGGGCCTCCTACAATGAGCAGTTCTTC. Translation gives CASSGIAGASYNEQFF.

CDR3 sequence (DNA): TGTGCCAGCAGCCAAGACGGGGGGATGAACACTGAAGCTTTCTTT. Protein product: CASSQDGGMNTEAFF. V and J are TRBV4-2 and TRBJ1-1, with D possibly matching TRBD1 (5 bases). CDR3 length equals 15 residues. V was pared by 0 bases and J by 0 bases, with 8 bases between. Germline CDR1 LGHNA, CDR2 YNFKEQ.

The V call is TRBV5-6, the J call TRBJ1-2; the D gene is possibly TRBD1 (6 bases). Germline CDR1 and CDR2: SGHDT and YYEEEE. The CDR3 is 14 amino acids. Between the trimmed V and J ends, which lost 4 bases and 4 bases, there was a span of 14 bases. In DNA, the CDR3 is TGTGCCAGCAGCCGGGGGGGCGAAGGCTATGGCTACACCTTC. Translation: CASSRGGEGYGYTF. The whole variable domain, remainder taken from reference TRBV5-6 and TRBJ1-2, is DAGVTQSPTHLIKTRGQQVTLRCSPKSGHDTVSWYQQALGQGPQFIFQYYEEEERQRGNFPDRFSGHQFPNYSSELNVNALLLGDSALYLCASSRGGEGYGYTFGSGTRLTVV.

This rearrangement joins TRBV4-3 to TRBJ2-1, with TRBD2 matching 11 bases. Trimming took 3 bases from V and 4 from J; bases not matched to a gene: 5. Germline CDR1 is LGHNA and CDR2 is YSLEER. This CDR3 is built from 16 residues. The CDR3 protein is CASSQGTSGGYNEQFF. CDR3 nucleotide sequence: TGCGCCAGCAGCCAGGGCACTAGCGGGGGATACAATGAGCAGTTCTTC.

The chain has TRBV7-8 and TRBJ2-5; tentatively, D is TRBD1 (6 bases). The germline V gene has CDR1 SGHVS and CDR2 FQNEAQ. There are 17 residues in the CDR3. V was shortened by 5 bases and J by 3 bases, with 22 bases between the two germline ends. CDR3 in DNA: TGTGCCAGCAGCCCTAATCACCCCGGGACACCTGAAGAGACCCAGTACTTC. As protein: CASSPNHPGTPEETQYF.

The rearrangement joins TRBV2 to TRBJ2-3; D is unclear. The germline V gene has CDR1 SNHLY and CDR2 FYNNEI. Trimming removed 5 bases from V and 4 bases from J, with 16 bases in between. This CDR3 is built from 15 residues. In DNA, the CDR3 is TGTGCCAGCAGTTCTCAGGAATCCCCTCCAGATACGCAGTATTTT. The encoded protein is CASSSQESPPDTQYF.

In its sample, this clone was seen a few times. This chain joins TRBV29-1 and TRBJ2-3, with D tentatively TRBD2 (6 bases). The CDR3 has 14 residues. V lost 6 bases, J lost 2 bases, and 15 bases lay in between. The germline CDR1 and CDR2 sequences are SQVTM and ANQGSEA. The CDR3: CSVTWGDFTDTQYF. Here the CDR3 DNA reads TGCAGCGTGACTTGGGGGGACTTCACAGATACGCAGTATTTT.

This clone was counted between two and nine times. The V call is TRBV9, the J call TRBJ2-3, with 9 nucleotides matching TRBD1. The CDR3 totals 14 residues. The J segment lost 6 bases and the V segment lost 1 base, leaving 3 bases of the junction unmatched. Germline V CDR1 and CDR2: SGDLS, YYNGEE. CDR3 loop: CASSVTGGRDTQYF. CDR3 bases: TGTGCCAGCAGCGTAACAGGGGGCAGGGATACGCAGTATTTT.

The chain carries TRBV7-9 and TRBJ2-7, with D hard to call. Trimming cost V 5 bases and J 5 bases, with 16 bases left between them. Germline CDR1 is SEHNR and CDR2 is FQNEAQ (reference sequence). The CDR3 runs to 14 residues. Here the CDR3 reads CASSRQGQSDEQYF. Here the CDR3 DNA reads TGTGCCAGCAGCCGTCAAGGTCAAAGCGACGAGCAGTACTTC.

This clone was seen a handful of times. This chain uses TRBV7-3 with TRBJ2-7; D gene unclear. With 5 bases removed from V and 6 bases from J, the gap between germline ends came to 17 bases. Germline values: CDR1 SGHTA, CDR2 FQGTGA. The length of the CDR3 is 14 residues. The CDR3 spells CASSPSLRSGEQYF. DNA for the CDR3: TGTGCCAGCAGCCCATCGCTGAGGAGTGGCGAGCAGTACTTC. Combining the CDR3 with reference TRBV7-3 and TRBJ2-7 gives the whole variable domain GAGVSQTPSNKVTEKGKYVELRCDPISGHTALYWYRQSLGQGPEFLIYFQGTGAADDSGLPNDRFFAVRPEGSVSTLKIQRTERGDSAVYLCASSPSLRSGEQYFGPGTRLTVT.

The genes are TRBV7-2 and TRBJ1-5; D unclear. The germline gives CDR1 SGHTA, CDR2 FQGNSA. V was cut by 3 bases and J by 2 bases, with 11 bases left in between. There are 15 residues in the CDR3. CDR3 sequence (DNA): TGTGCCAGCAGCTTGAATGTCGGGGGCAATCAGCCCCAGCATTTT. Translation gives CASSLNVGGNQPQHF.

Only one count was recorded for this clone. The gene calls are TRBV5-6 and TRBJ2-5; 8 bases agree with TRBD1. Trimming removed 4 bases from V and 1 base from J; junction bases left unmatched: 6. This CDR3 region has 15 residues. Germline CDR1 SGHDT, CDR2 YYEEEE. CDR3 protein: CASSPLDRVQETQYF. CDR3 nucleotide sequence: TGTGCCAGCAGCCCGCTGGACAGGGTCCAAGAGACCCAGTACTTC.